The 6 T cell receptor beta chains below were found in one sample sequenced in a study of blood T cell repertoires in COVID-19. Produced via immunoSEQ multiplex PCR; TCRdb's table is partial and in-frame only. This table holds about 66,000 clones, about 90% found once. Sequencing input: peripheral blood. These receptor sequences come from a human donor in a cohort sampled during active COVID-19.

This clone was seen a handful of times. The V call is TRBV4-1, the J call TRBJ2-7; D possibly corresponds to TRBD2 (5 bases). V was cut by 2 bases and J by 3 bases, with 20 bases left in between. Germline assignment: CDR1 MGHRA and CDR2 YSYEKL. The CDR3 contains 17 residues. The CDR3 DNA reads TGCGCCAGCAGCCAATCGCATCCGAGTCTCGCGGGCTACGAGCAGTACTTC. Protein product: CASSQSHPSLAGYEQYF.

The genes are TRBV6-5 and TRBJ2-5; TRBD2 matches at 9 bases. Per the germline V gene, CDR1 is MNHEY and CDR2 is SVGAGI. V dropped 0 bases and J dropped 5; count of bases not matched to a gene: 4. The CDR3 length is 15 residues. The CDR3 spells CASSYSSGGVETQYF. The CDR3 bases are TGTGCCAGCAGTTACTCTAGCGGGGGAGTGGAGACCCAGTACTTC.

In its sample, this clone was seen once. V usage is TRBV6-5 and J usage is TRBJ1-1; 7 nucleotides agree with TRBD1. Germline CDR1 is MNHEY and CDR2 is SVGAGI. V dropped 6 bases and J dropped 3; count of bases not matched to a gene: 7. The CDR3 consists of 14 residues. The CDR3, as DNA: TGTGCCAGCAGGCGGACAGGAGGGGACACTGAAGCTTTCTTT. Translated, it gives CASRRTGGDTEAFF.

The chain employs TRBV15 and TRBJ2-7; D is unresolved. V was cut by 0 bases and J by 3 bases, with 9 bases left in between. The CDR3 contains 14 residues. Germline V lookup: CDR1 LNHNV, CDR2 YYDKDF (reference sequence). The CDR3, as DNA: TGTGCCACCAGCAGAGATTTGGCCAACTACGAGCAGTACTTC. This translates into CATSRDLANYEQYF.

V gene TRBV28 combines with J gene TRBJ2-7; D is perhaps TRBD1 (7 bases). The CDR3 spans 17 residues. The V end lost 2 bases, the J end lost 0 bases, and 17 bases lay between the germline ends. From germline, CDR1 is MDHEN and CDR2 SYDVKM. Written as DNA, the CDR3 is TGTGCCAGCAGTTTAGGACAGGTTGGACTACTCTCCTACGAGCAGTACTTC. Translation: CASSLGQVGLLSYEQYF.

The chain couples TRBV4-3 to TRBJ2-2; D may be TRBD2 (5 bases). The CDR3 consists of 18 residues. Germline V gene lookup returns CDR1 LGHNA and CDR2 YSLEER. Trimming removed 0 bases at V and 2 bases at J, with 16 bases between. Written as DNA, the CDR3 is TGCGCCAGCAGCCAAGAAGGTAAGGGCGAGGGAAACACCGGGGAGCTGTTTTTT. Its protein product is CASSQEGKGEGNTGELFF.